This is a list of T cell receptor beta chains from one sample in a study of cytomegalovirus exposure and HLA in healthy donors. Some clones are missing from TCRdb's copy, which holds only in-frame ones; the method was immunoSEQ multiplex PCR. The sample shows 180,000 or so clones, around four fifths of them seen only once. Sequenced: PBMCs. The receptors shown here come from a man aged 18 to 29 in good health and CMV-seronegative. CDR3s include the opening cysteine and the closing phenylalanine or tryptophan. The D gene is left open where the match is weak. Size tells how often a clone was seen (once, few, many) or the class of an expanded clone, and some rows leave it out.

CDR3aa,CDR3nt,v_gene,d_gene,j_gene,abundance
CAWSGTRANYGYTF,TGTGCCTGGAGTGGGACAAGAGCTAACTATGGCTACACCTTC,TRBV30,.,TRBJ1-2,.
CASSPPWREGSETQYF,TGTGCCAGCTCACCTCCCTGGCGGGAGGGTTCAGAGACCCAGTACTTC,TRBV18,TRBD2,TRBJ2-5,few
CASGTGTEKLFF,TGTGCCAGCGGGACAGGGACTGAAAAACTGTTTTTT,TRBV11-2,TRBD1,TRBJ1-4,.
CASSWGGGSSYEQYF,TGTGCCAGCAGTTGGGGAGGCGGGAGCTCCTACGAGCAGTACTTC,TRBV28,TRBD2,TRBJ2-7,few
CASSQDRDYQETQYF,TGCGCCAGCAGCCAGGACCGGGACTACCAAGAGACCCAGTACTTC,TRBV4-3,.,TRBJ2-5,.
CASSGDSSNQPQHF,TGTGCCAGCAGCGGGGACAGTAGCAATCAGCCCCAGCATTTT,TRBV7-2,TRBD1,TRBJ1-5,.
CASSVPRREQFF,TGTGCCAGCAGCGTACCTAGGAGAGAGCAGTTCTTC,TRBV9,.,TRBJ2-1,.
CASSVRLKTEAFF,TGTGCCAGCAGCGTTCGACTGAAGACTGAAGCTTTCTTT,TRBV9,.,TRBJ1-1,.
CASRSDSSLYGYTF,TGTGCCAGCAGATCCGACAGCTCTCTTTATGGCTACACCTTC,TRBV6-5,.,TRBJ1-2,.
CASRQGAINQPQHF,TGTGCCAGCCGACAGGGGGCTATCAATCAGCCCCAGCATTTT,TRBV2,TRBD1,TRBJ1-5,.
CASATGGGYTF,TGTGCCAGTGCGACAGGGGGAGGCTACACCTTC,TRBV19,TRBD1,TRBJ1-2,.
CASSLGTSFYEQYF,TGTGCCAGCAGCTTAGGCACTTCGTTCTACGAGCAGTACTTC,TRBV7-2,.,TRBJ2-7,.
CASSFAQGAAEQYF,TGTGCCAGCAGCTTTGCCCAGGGGGCGGCCGAGCAGTACTTC,TRBV5-6,TRBD1,TRBJ2-7,.
CASSQEQTSGGRQETQYF,TGCGCCAGCAGCCAAGAGCAAACTAGCGGGGGACGACAAGAGACCCAGTACTTC,TRBV4-1,TRBD2,TRBJ2-5,once
CASSSLSREGYEQYF,TGTGCCAGCAGCTCTCTGTCTCGGGAAGGCTACGAGCAGTACTTC,TRBV7-6,.,TRBJ2-7,.
CASSPDPTRADTQYF,TGTGCCAGCAGCCCGGACCCGACGCGGGCGGATACGCAGTATTTT,TRBV11-3,.,TRBJ2-3,.
CAISESGTTYEQYF,TGTGCCATCAGTGAGTCGGGGACAACCTACGAGCAGTACTTC,TRBV10-3,.,TRBJ2-7,.
CAISGQGGSTDTQYF,TGTGCCATCAGTGGACAGGGTGGGAGCACAGATACGCAGTATTTT,TRBV10-3,TRBD1,TRBJ2-3,.
CASSFTGGTEAFF,TGTGCCAGCAGCTTTACAGGGGGAACTGAAGCCTTCTTT,TRBV7-9,TRBD1,TRBJ1-1,.
CASSLGGQAGNTIYF,TGTGCCAGCAGCTTAGGGGGACAGGCTGGAAACACCATATATTTT,TRBV7-2,TRBD1,TRBJ1-3,.
CASSWGLAGGGDTQYF,TGCGCCAGCAGCTGGGGACTAGCGGGGGGGGGAGATACGCAGTATTTT,TRBV5-1,TRBD2,TRBJ2-3,few
CASSPSETSGARPHNEQFF,TGTGCCAGCTCACCATCGGAAACTAGCGGAGCTCGCCCACACAATGAGCAGTTCTTC,TRBV18,TRBD2,TRBJ2-1,.
CASSEATDGYTF,TGTGCCAGCAGTGAAGCTACGGATGGCTACACCTTC,TRBV2,.,TRBJ1-2,.
CASSPWTSAGYEQYF,TGTGCCAGCAGCCCCTGGACTAGTGCGGGATACGAGCAGTACTTC,TRBV9,TRBD2,TRBJ2-7,.
CSARGLPPGYNEQFF,TGCAGCGCCCGGGGACTACCGCCGGGCTACAATGAGCAGTTCTTC,TRBV29-1,TRBD2,TRBJ2-1,.
CASYSEPNNEQFF,TGTGCCAGCTATAGCGAGCCAAACAATGAGCAGTTCTTC,TRBV5-5,.,TRBJ2-1,.
CASSQGDHGTDTQYF,TGCGCCAGCAGCCAAGGCGATCACGGCACAGATACGCAGTATTTT,TRBV4-3,.,TRBJ2-3,few
CASSMWGRMNTEAFF,TGTGCCAGTAGTATGTGGGGGCGCATGAACACTGAAGCTTTCTTT,TRBV19,.,TRBJ1-1,.
CASSAQTGDYGYTF,TGTGCCAGCAGCGCCCAGACAGGGGACTATGGCTACACCTTC,TRBV9,TRBD1,TRBJ1-2,.
CASSPARLAGGADTQYF,TGTGCCAGCAGCCCCGCGCGACTAGCGGGAGGTGCAGATACGCAGTATTTT,TRBV14,TRBD2,TRBJ2-3,.
CASSSQPSGEKLFF,TGCGCCAGCAGCTCCCAACCCTCGGGGGAAAAACTGTTTTTT,TRBV5-1,.,TRBJ1-4,.
CATSYTLAGGDEQFF,TGTGCCACCAGCTATACCCTAGCGGGAGGTGATGAGCAGTTCTTC,TRBV15,TRBD2,TRBJ2-1,.
CASKKSWGVNYGYTF,TGTGCCAGCAAAAAGTCCTGGGGAGTTAACTATGGCTACACCTTC,TRBV28,.,TRBJ1-2,few
CASSLGSGEETQYF,TGCGCCAGCAGCTTGGGGAGCGGGGAAGAGACCCAGTACTTC,TRBV5-1,TRBD2,TRBJ2-5,.
CASSISGSLTGELFF,TGTGCCAGTAGTATAAGCGGGAGTCTCACCGGGGAGCTGTTTTTT,TRBV19,TRBD2,TRBJ2-2,.
CASSYSNRGPGNTIYF,TGTGCCAGCAGTTACTCGAACAGGGGGCCTGGAAACACCATATATTTT,TRBV6-5,TRBD1,TRBJ1-3,.
CASSVGLGGGYTF,TGTGCCAGCAGCGTAGGTTTGGGGGGAGGCTACACCTTC,TRBV9,.,TRBJ1-2,.
CASSFRGFYQETQYF,TGTGCCAGCAGCTTCCGAGGTTTCTACCAAGAGACCCAGTACTTC,TRBV9,.,TRBJ2-5,.
CASSEGDTSLHF,TGTGCCAGCAGTGAAGGGGACACGTCCCTCCACTTT,TRBV6-1,.,TRBJ1-6,.
CASSLGSAGPSTDTQYF,TGTGCCAGCAGCTTGGGCAGTGCGGGGCCAAGCACAGATACGCAGTATTTT,TRBV7-6,.,TRBJ2-3,.
CASSLGGGYGYTF,TGTGCCAGCAGCTTAGGGGGGGGCTATGGCTACACCTTC,TRBV11-2,.,TRBJ1-2,once
CASSPPPGGRLDTGELFF,TGTGCCAGCTCACCCCCCCCAGGGGGTAGACTAGACACCGGGGAGCTGTTTTTT,TRBV18,.,TRBJ2-2,.
CASSLRDFRADTQYF,TGTGCCAGCAGCCTCAGGGATTTCAGGGCAGATACGCAGTATTTT,TRBV14,.,TRBJ2-3,once
CASSAGTNYEQYF,TGTGCCAGCAGCGCCGGGACAAACTACGAGCAGTACTTC,TRBV9,.,TRBJ2-7,.
CASSRSGGPGSSYNEQFF,TGTGCCAGTAGTCGTAGCGGGGGGCCCGGGAGCTCCTACAATGAGCAGTTCTTC,TRBV19,TRBD2,TRBJ2-1,.
CASSSRGVSYEQYF,TGTGCCAGCAGCTCTAGGGGTGTCTCCTACGAGCAGTACTTC,TRBV5-6,.,TRBJ2-7,.
CASSKRGGSSNQPQHF,TGTGCCAGCAGCAAACGGGGGGGCTCGAGCAATCAGCCCCAGCATTTT,TRBV21-1,.,TRBJ1-5,.
CASSLVPGGSTDTQYF,TGTGCCAGCAGCTTAGTACCGGGGGGAAGCACAGATACGCAGTATTTT,TRBV7-3,TRBD2,TRBJ2-3,.
CASSRAGRVGDSGNTIYF,TGTGCCAGCAGCCGCGCAGGTAGAGTGGGTGACTCTGGAAACACCATATATTTT,TRBV7-2,.,TRBJ1-3,.
CAIPNPGTQSREQYF,TGTGCCATCCCAAATCCCGGGACACAGTCCCGCGAGCAGTACTTC,TRBV2,.,TRBJ2-7,once
CASSQEGPSGGTDTQYF,TGCGCCAGCAGCCAAGAGGGGCCTAGCGGGGGCACAGATACGCAGTATTTT,TRBV4-3,TRBD2,TRBJ2-3,.
CASSPGTGTYNEQFF,TGTGCCAGCAGCCCCGGGACAGGGACCTACAATGAGCAGTTCTTC,TRBV9,TRBD1,TRBJ2-1,.
CASSSTGSGYEQYF,TGTGCCAGCAGCTCTACAGGGTCGGGGTACGAGCAGTACTTC,TRBV7-2,.,TRBJ2-7,few